This T cell receptor beta chain was sequenced in a study of blood T cell repertoires in COVID-19. Study details: Sites across the United States, Italy and Spain contributed samples from acute and convalescent COVID-19. The analysed material was cDNA or gDNA that came from T cells, B-cell-depleted T cells, or PBMCs.

Enrollees, about 18 to 90 years old, lived in 24 US areas. In the original workflow: Amplified reference gene primers provided the basis for estimating nucleated cell counts. Profiled with immunoSEQ multiplex PCR; TCRdb holds only in-frame clones, not every one. D and trimming were read from the DNA, whereas the V and J calls and clone size are those reported in that table. The profile shows around 330,000 clones, 90% of them singletons. The CDR3 contains 16 residues. The germline V gene has CDR1 LGHDT and CDR2 YNNKEL (reference sequence). Trimming cost V 3 bases and J 6 bases; bases outside gene matches: 11.

The origin of this receptor is a man aged 55 to 69 who had recovered from COVID-19. Sequenced input: PBMCs or T cells enriched from blood (not recorded which). The V and J genes are TRBV3-1 (or the pseudogene TRBV3-2) and TRBJ1-5; 7 bases align to TRBD1. CDR3 loop: CASSQGGGGLGQPQHF. The DNA for the CDR3 is TGTGCCAGCAGCCAGGGCGGAGGGGGCTTAGGTCAGCCCCAGCATTTT.